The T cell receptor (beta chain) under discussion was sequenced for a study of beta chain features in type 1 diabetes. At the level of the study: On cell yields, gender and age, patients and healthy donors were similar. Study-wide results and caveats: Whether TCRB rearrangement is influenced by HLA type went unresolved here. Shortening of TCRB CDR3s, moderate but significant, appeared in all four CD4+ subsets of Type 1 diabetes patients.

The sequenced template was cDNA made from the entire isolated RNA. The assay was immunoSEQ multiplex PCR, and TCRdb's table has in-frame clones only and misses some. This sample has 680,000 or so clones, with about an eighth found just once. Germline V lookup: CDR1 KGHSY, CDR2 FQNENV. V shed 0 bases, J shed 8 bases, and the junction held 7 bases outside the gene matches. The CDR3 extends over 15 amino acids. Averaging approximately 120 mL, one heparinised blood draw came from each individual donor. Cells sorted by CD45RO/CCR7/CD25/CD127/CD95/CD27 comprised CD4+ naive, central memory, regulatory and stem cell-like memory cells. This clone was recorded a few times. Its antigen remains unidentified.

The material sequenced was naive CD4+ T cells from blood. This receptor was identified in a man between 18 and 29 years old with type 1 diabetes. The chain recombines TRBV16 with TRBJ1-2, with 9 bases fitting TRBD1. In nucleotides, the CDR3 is TGTGCCAGCAGCCAATCGGGGGGACAGGGTACCGGCTACACCTTC. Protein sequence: CASSQSGGQGTGYTF.